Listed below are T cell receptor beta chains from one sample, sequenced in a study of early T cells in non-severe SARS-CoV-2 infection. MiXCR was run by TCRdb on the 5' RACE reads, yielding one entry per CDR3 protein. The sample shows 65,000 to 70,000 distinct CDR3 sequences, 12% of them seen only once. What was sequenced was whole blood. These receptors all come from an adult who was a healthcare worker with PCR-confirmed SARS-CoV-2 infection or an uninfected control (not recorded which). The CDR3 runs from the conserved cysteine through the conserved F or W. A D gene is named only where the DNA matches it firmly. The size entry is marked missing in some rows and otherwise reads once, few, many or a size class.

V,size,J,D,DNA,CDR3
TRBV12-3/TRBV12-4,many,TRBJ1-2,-,TGTGCCAGCAGTCCCGACCTCATTGGCTACACCTTC,CASSPDLIGYTF
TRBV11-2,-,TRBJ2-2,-,TGTGCCAGCAGCTTTTATTCGAACACCGGGGAGCTGTTTTTT,CASSFYSNTGELFF
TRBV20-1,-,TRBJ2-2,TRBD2,TGCAGTGCTAGATCCTTAGCGGGGAGGGAGCTGTTTTTT,CSARSLAGRELFF
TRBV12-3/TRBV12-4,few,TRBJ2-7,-,TGTGCCAGCAGTATTGACAGGCTTAACGACTACGAGCAGTACTTC,CASSIDRLNDYEQYF
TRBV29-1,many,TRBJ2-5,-,TGCAGCGTTTACTACTATGAGACCCAGTACTTC,CSVYYYETQYF
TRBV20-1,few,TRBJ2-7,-,TGCAGTGCTAGTAGCGATGGGCTCTACGAGCAGTACTTC,CSASSDGLYEQYF
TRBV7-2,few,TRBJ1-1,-,TGTGCCAGCAGCTTAGATATGCTTGTAGCTTTCTTT,CASSLDMLVAFF
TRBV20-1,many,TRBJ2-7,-,TGCAGTGCTAGGGGACTGGGTGCTTACGAGCAGTACTTC,CSARGLGAYEQYF
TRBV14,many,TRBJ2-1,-,TGTGCCAGCAGCCAAGATACGGAGCCGTACAATGAGCAGTTCTTC,CASSQDTEPYNEQFF
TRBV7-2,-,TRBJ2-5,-,TGTGCCAGCAGCTTGGGGGTTCGAGAGACCCAGTACTTC,CASSLGVRETQYF
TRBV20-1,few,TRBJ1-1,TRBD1,TGCAGTGGGACAGGGGATACTGAAGCTTTCTTT,CSGTGDTEAFF
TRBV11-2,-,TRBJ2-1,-,TGTGCCAGCAGCTTACGCCCGGACAGTGCCTCCAATGAGCAGTTCTTC,CASSLRPDSASNEQFF
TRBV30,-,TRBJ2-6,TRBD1,TGTGCCGGGGACAGGGCTGGGGCCAACGTCCTGACTTTC,CAGDRAGANVLTF
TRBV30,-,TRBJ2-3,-,TGTGCCTGGAGTGTGCGGCGGGACACAGATACGCAGTATTTT,CAWSVRRDTDTQYF
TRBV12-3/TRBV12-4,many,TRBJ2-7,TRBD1,TGTGCCAGCAGTTTAACATCAACAGGGGCCGAGCAGTACTTC,CASSLTSTGAEQYF
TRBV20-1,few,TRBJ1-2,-,TGCAGTGCTAGAGTCCTCCGGGTTTCCCCTACGGGTGGCTACACCTTC,CSARVLRVSPTGGYTF
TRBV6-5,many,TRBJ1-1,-,TGTGCCAGCAGTCCGGGAAGGGCGAACACTGAAGCTTTCTTT,CASSPGRANTEAFF
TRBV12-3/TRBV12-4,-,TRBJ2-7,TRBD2,TGTGCCAGCAGTTTAGCAAGCGGGGCTTCCTACGAGCAGTACTTC,CASSLASGASYEQYF
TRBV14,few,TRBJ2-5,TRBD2,TGTGCCAGCAGCGAACGTGGACTAGCTCGCAAGACCCAGTACTTC,CASSERGLARKTQYF
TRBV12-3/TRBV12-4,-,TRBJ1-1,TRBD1,TGTGCCAGCAGTCTCAGGGGGACTGAAGCTTTCTTT,CASSLRGTEAFF
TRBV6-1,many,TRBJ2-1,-,TGTGCCAGCAGTGAGGGGCCTGAGAGCGATGAGCAGTTCTTC,CASSEGPESDEQFF
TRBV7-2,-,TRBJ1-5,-,TGTGCCAGCAGCTTACGACCCCGTAGCAATCAGCCCCAGCATTTT,CASSLRPRSNQPQHF
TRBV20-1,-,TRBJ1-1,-,TGCAGTGCTAGAGATATCGCGAGGGATTCTGAAGCTTTCTTT,CSARDIARDSEAFF
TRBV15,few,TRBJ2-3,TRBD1,TGTGCCACCAGCAGAGGACAGGGGGTGAAGAGTACGCAGTATTTT,CATSRGQGVKSTQYF
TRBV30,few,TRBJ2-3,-,TGTGCCTGGAGGTCCACAGATACGCAGTATTTT,CAWRSTDTQYF
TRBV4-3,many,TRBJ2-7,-,TGCGCCAGCAGTGGAGGGGCCGAGCAGTACTTC,CASSGGAEQYF
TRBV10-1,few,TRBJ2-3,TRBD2,TGCGCCAGCAGTTTCGGACTAGCGGGGAAGAAGGATACGCAGTATTTT,CASSFGLAGKKDTQYF